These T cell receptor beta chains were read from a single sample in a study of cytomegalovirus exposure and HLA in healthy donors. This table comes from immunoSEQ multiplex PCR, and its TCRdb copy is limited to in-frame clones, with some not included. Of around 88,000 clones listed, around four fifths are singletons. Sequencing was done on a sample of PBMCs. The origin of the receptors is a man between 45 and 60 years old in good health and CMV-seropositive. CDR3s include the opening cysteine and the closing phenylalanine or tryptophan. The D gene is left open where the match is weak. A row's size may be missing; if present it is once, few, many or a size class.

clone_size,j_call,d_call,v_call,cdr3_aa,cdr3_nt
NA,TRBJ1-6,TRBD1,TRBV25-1,CASSKGQVYSPLHF,TGTGCCAGCAGTAAAGGACAGGTCTATTCACCCCTCCACTTT
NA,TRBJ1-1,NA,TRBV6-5,CASVRQGEAFF,TGTGCCAGCGTACGGCAGGGTGAAGCTTTCTTT
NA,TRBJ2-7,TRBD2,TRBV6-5,CASSYGTTYEQYF,TGTGCCAGCAGTTACGGGACTACCTACGAGCAGTACTTC
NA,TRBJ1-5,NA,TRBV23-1,CASRQSNQPQHF,TGCGCCAGCCGACAGAGCAATCAGCCCCAGCATTTT
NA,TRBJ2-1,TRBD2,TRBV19,CASHLAGGAYNEQFF,TGTGCCAGCCATCTAGCGGGGGGTGCCTACAATGAGCAGTTCTTC
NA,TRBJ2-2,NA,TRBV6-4,CASSLQSNTGELFF,TGTGCCAGCAGTTTACAGTCGAACACCGGGGAGCTGTTTTTT
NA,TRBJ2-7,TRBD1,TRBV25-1,CASSESDRGYEQYF,TGTGCCAGCAGTGAATCAGACAGGGGCTACGAGCAGTACTTC
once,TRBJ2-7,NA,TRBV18,CASSPPSFNEQYF,TGTGCCAGCTCACCACCGTCCTTTAACGAGCAGTACTTC
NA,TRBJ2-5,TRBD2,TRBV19,CASSSSSGGALETQYF,TGTGCCAGTAGTTCCTCTAGCGGGGGGGCCCTGGAGACCCAGTACTTC
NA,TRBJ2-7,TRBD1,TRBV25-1,CASTPGQTYEQYF,TGTGCCAGCACACCGGGACAGACCTACGAGCAGTACTTC
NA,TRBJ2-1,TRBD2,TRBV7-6,CASSPQRAGGQFF,TGTGCCAGCAGCCCCCAACGCGCGGGGGGGCAGTTCTTC